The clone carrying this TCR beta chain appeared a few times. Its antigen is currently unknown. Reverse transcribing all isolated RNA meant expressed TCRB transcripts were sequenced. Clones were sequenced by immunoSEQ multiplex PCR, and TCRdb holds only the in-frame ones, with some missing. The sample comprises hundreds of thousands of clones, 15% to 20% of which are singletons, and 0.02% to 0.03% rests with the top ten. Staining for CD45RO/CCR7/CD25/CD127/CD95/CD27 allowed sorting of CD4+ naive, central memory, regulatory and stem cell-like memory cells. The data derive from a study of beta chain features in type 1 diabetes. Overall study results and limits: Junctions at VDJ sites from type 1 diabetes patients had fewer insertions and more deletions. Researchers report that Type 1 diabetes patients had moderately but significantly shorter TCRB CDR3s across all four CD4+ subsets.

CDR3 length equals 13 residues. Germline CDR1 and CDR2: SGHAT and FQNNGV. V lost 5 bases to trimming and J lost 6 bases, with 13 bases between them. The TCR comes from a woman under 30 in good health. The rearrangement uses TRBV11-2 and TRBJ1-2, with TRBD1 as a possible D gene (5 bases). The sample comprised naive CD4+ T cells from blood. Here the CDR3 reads CASSHWGSDGYTF. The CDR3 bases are TGTGCCAGCAGCCATTGGGGCAGCGATGGCTACACCTTC.